This TCR beta chain came from a study of blood T cells in healthy people across ages. CDR1 is DFQATT, CDR2 SNEGSKA, per germline (reference sequence). The CDR3 runs 11 residues. With V trimmed by 5 bases and J by 10 bases, 5 bases remained unmatched. Alongside a J-beta primer mix, a sample-barcoded 5' primer served in a second PCR lasting about 6 to 12 cycles. TCRdb redid the calling of the 5' RACE reads with MiXCR, one entry per CDR3 protein. This table has around 800,000 distinct CDR3 sequences, roughly 60% appearing once. Of note for this clonotype: The antigen is not known.

Whole-study results and caveats: Diversity estimates drawn from one million T cells were deemed underestimates. Expanded clonotype shifts may have been confounded, as the donors had an unknown CMV status.

Sequenced sample: blood. The origin of this receptor is a man aged 30-40 years in good health. The chain carries TRBV20-1 and TRBJ2-1; 7 nucleotides line up with TRBD2. The CDR3 DNA reads as TGCAGTGCTTACGGGGGGTTAGAGCAGTTCTTC. This gives the protein CSAYGGLEQFF.